This TCR beta chain was found in a study of shared clonotypes between healthy human individuals. About the study: CD8 memory received one plate per donor, CD8 naive two, CD4 memory three and CD4 naive three.

This CDR3 spans 17 amino acids. CDR1 and CDR2 (germline): SGHKS, YYEKEE (reference sequence). V was clipped by 5 bases and J by 3 bases, with 21 bases between them. Per the original data handling: Sequence data from immunoSEQ were junction-only and lacked quality scores; consequently, filtering differed. Clones were sequenced by immunoSEQ multiplex PCR, and TCRdb holds only the in-frame ones, with some missing. The DNA was the basis for D and trimming; V, J and clone size are from that table. Altogether hundreds of thousands of clones are present, roughly 70% being singletons, with the ten largest covering approximately 1.7%. Study-level points and caveats: Collection of samples was limited to blood; tissue repertoires likely differ.

Donors, healthy HIV-negative adults, lacked recent acute infections or vaccinations. Points on this clone: Its target is not known.

The sequence was obtained from a woman aged 25 to 45 in good health. The chain uses TRBV5-5 and TRBJ1-5; TRBD1 might be the D (5 bases). The specimen sequenced was memory CD4+ T cells sorted from blood. As to subset: CD45RA-negative fraction. CDR3 residues: CASSSDPGGWNNQPQHF. The CDR3, as DNA: TGTGCCAGCAGTTCCGATCCGGGGGGGTGGAACAATCAGCCCCAGCATTTT. Full variable domain (remainder filled in from reference TRBV5-5 and TRBJ1-5): DAGVTQSPTHLIKTRGQQVTLRCSPISGHKSVSWYQQVLGQGPQFIFQYYEKEERGRGNFPDRFSARQFPNYSSELNVNALLLGDSALYLCASSSDPGGWNNQPQHFGDGTRLSIL.